The 26 T cell receptor beta chains below come from one sample, sequenced in a study of spatial heterogeneity in lung cancer. Time point reported: sample taken at primary tumor resection. A single record per CDR3 protein comes from TCRdb applying MiXCR to the 5' RACE reads. In all, the sample yields some 100 distinct CDR3 sequences. Sequencing used normal lung tissue next to the tumor, obtained at surgery. Every receptor here comes from a male donor with early-stage non-small cell lung cancer.

This clonotype is labeled as hyperexpanded. This beta chain is a stray sequence in a library constructed for alpha chains; its clone size is not meaningful. The chain recombines TRBV3-1 with TRBJ2-7; D is possibly TRBD1 or TRBD2 (5 bases each). This CDR3 has 14 residues. In germline, CDR1 is LGHDT, CDR2 YNNKEL (reference sequence). V was trimmed by 4 bases and J by 3 bases, leaving 13 bases between them. CDR3 in amino acids: CASSPAGALYEQYF. CDR3 bases: TGTGCCAGCAGCCCCGCCGGGGCCCTCTACGAGCAGTACTTC.

Turning to this clonotype: This beta chain is off target for a library built for alpha chains, so its abundance means little. The chain joins TRBV6-5 to TRBJ2-7, with D possibly being TRBD1 (5 bases). CDR3 length: 13 residues. Trimming took off 0 bases at V and 6 bases at J, with 9 bases between the two ends. Germline loops: CDR1 MNHEY, CDR2 SVGAGI. CDR3: CASSYSKGSEQYF. The CDR3 DNA sequence: TGTGCCAGCAGTTACTCGAAGGGGTCCGAGCAGTACTTC.

A word on this clonotype: This beta chain appears as a stray read in a library generated for alpha chains; its size is not informative. The chain is built from TRBV30 and TRBJ2-3; D call uncertain. Germline-derived CDR1 and CDR2 are GTSNPN and SVGIG (reference sequence). The CDR3 contains 14 residues. V was shortened by 2 bases and J by 5 bases, with 14 bases between the two germline ends. Here the CDR3 DNA reads TGTGCCTGGAGTCTCACTGTTGGCGAAGATACGCAGTATTTT. Its protein product is CAWSLTVGEDTQYF.

About this clonotype: This beta chain appears as a stray read in a library generated for alpha chains; its size is not informative. V and J are TRBV20-1 and TRBJ2-5; TRBD1 or TRBD2 may be the D gene (5 bases each). The germline V gene has CDR1 DFQATT and CDR2 SNEGSKA (reference sequence). The CDR3 loop spans 14 amino acids. V lost 4 bases and J 7 bases, leaving 19 bases between the germline ends. CDR3 in DNA: TGCAGTGCTAATCTGGGGCTAGCCCGGGGGACCCAGTACTTC. Residues: CSANLGLARGTQYF.

Details on this clonotype: This beta chain represents an off-target read in a library built for alpha chains; its size is of limited meaning. The chain combines TRBV12-3 or TRBV12-4 with TRBJ2-6; D may be TRBD1 (5 bases). This CDR3 has 14 residues. V gave up 6 bases and J gave up 0 bases, with 6 bases separating them. This CDR3 reads CASRQDSGANVLTF. CDR3 DNA: TGTGCCAGCAGACAGGACTCTGGGGCCAACGTCCTGACTTTC.

As for this clonotype: This beta chain is off target for a library built for alpha chains, so its abundance means little. The chain employs TRBV27 and TRBJ2-3; D ambiguous. The CDR3 covers 13 residues. Trimming removed 4 bases from V and 0 bases from J, with 5 bases in between. Germline CDR1 and CDR2: MNHEY and SMNVEV (reference sequence). CDR3 in amino acids: CASSYSSTDTQYF. DNA of the CDR3: TGTGCCAGCAGTTACAGTAGCACAGATACGCAGTATTTT.

With respect to this clonotype: Since the library was made to target alpha chains, this beta chain is a stray read and its abundance is not meaningful. The chain uses TRBV20-1 and TRBJ1-4; D perhaps matches TRBD1 (6 bases). Looked up from germline, CDR1 is DFQATT and CDR2 is SNEGSKA (reference sequence). The ends were cut back, 2 bases at V and 15 bases at J, with 13 bases in the middle. The CDR3 extends over 11 amino acids. The CDR3 spells CSARKQGIMFF. The CDR3, as DNA: TGCAGTGCTAGAAAACAGGGAATAATGTTTTTT.

This clonotype is hyperexpanded. A library made for alpha chains picked up this beta chain off target, so its size means little. The chain couples TRBV7-2 to TRBJ2-5, with D uncertain. Trimming removed 1 base at V and 2 bases at J, with 8 bases between. The CDR3 is made up of 14 amino acids. The germline gives CDR1 SGHTA, CDR2 FQGNSA. The CDR3 protein is CASSLDGLQETQYF. The CDR3 nucleotides are TGTGCCAGCAGCTTAGACGGTCTACAAGAGACCCAGTACTTC.

This clonotype was counted between two and nine times. Because the library targeted alpha chains, this beta chain is an off-target read whose size means little. The J gene is TRBJ2-5, the V gene TRBV29-1; TRBD2 might be the D (5 bases). Germline CDR1 and CDR2: SQVTM and ANQGSEA. V was cut by 4 bases and J by 2 bases, with 8 bases left in between. CDR3 length: 12 amino acids. The CDR3 protein is CSVAPGQETQYF. The CDR3 DNA sequence: TGCAGCGTTGCCCCGGGGCAAGAGACCCAGTACTTC.

This clonotype was found a few times. With the library built for alpha chains, this beta chain is off target and its frequency is not meaningful. In DNA form, the CDR3 reads TGCGCCAGCAGCCAATACAGACAGGGGGGACAAGAGACCCAGTACTTC. Translated: CASSQYRQGGQETQYF. The chain has TRBV4-3 and TRBJ2-5, with 9 bases lining up with TRBD1. This CDR3 spans 16 amino acids. Germline assignment: CDR1 LGHNA and CDR2 YSLEER. V dropped 2 bases and J dropped 2; count of bases not matched to a gene: 6.

About this clonotype: Since the library was made to target alpha chains, this beta chain is a stray read and its abundance is not meaningful. V gene TRBV9 combines with J gene TRBJ2-3; D may be TRBD1 (6 bases). The germline V and J ends were trimmed by 0 bases and 4 bases, with 9 bases remaining between them. CDR3 size: 14 residues. Germline CDR1 is SGDLS and CDR2 is YYNGEE. This CDR3 is CASSVAGASDTQYF. The CDR3 bases are TGTGCCAGCAGCGTAGCAGGGGCTTCAGATACGCAGTATTTT.

Only one count was recorded for this clonotype. This beta chain is a stray read from a library made for alpha chains; its abundance is not meaningful. V and J are TRBV7-2 and TRBJ1-1, with D unclear. CDR1 and CDR2 (germline): SGHTA, FQGNSA. CDR3 length: 14 amino acids. V lost 4 bases, J lost 2 bases, and 11 bases lay in between. CDR3 sequence reads: CASSWRQVNTEAFF. The DNA for the CDR3 is TGTGCCAGCAGCTGGAGGCAGGTTAACACTGAAGCTTTCTTT.

With respect to this clonotype: A library made for alpha chains picked up this beta chain off target, so its size means little. The genes are TRBV28 and TRBJ2-1; D is uncertain. The CDR3 consists of 11 residues. Germline V gene sequence: CDR1 MDHEN, CDR2 SYDVKM. With 5 bases removed from V and 5 bases from J, the gap between germline ends came to 4 bases. CDR3 nucleotide sequence: TGTGCCAGCAGTGGTAACAATGAGCAGTTCTTC. It yields the protein CASSGNNEQFF.

A remark on this clonotype: This beta chain lies outside the target of a library built for alpha chains; its clone size means little. The V call is TRBV12-3 or TRBV12-4, the J call TRBJ2-3; D is unclear. Trimming took 6 bases from V and 1 from J, leaving 2 bases between them. This CDR3 is built from 11 residues. In nucleotides, the CDR3 is TGTGCCAGCAGCCGCACAGATACGCAGTATTTT. Protein sequence: CASSRTDTQYF.

Turning to this clonotype: This beta chain is a stray sequence in a library constructed for alpha chains; its clone size is not meaningful. The V call is TRBV28, the J call TRBJ2-3; D ambiguous. CDR3 size: 16 residues. V gave up 4 bases and J gave up 3 bases, with 17 bases separating them. Germline V CDR1 and CDR2: MDHEN, SYDVKM. The CDR3 DNA reads as TGTGCCAGCAGTTCCCGATCCTCTAGAGAAACAGATACGCAGTATTTT. Its translation: CASSSRSSRETDTQYF.

This clonotype has more than one count but fewer than ten. A library made for alpha chains picked up this beta chain off target, so its size means little. The chain combines TRBV5-1 with TRBJ1-2; D is possibly TRBD1 (5 bases). In germline, CDR1 is SGHRS, CDR2 YFSETQ. Trimming stripped 3 bases from V and 6 bases from J, with 9 bases between. This CDR3 spans 12 amino acids. CDR3 sequence reads: CASSWQGDGYTF. CDR3 sequence (DNA): TGCGCCAGCAGCTGGCAGGGAGATGGCTACACCTTC.

About this clonotype: The library was prepared for alpha chains; this beta chain is a stray read, so its frequency means little. The CDR3 reads CAWSAWDRTYNEQFF. The CDR3 bases are TGTGCCTGGAGTGCCTGGGACAGAACCTACAATGAGCAGTTCTTC. The chain couples TRBV30 to TRBJ2-1; TRBD1 matches at 7 bases. CDR3 length equals 15 residues. CDR1 and CDR2 from the germline V gene are GTSNPN and SVGIG (reference sequence). With 1 base clipped from V and 2 bases from J, the junction kept 5 bases outside the gene matches.

By frequency in the sample, this clonotype is hyperexpanded. Found in a library prepared for alpha chains, this beta chain is an off-target read, and its abundance has little meaning. CDR3: CASMRDRGSNSPLHF. The CDR3 coding sequence is TGTGCCAGCATGCGAGACAGAGGAAGTAACTCACCCCTCCACTTT. The rearrangement links TRBV11-2 to TRBJ1-6; maybe TRBD1 (5 bases). V was pared by 7 bases and J by 10 bases, with 20 bases between. The CDR3 has 15 residues. The germline CDR1 and CDR2 sequences are SGHAT and FQNNGV.

By frequency in the sample, this clonotype is hyperexpanded. The size of this beta chain means little, since it is a stray read in a library made for alpha chains. The chain couples TRBV2 to TRBJ2-7; 8 bases fit TRBD2. V gave up 7 bases and J gave up 1 base; unmatched junction bases: 6. This CDR3 is 14 amino acids long. CDR1 SNHLY and CDR2 FYNNEI come from the germline V gene. The CDR3 loop is CASKTSANSYEQYF. The CDR3 nucleotides are TGTGCCAGCAAGACTAGCGCAAATTCCTACGAGCAGTACTTC.

This clonotype is hyperexpanded in the sample. Within a library made for alpha chains, this beta chain is off target, and its count is uninformative. The V and J genes are TRBV29-1 and TRBJ2-3; D is unresolved. CDR1 is SQVTM, CDR2 ANQGSEA, per germline. The CDR3 loop spans 10 amino acids. Trimming shortened V by 5 bases and J by 4 bases, and 4 bases separated the two germline ends. The CDR3 region has the DNA TGCAGCGTTTTTGCAGATACGCAGTATTTT. Encoded protein: CSVFADTQYF.

By share of the sample, this clonotype is hyperexpanded. This beta chain is an off-target read within a library intended for alpha chains, so its frequency means little. The V call is TRBV28, the J call TRBJ2-7; D is uncertain. Per germline, CDR1 MDHEN and CDR2 SYDVKM. The CDR3 has 11 amino acids. The V end was cut by 3 bases, the J end by 4 bases, with 4 bases between. CDR3 sequence: CASSLGYEQYF. The CDR3 DNA reads TGTGCCAGCAGTTTGGGTTACGAGCAGTACTTC.

This clonotype is categorized as hyperexpanded (1% or more). This beta chain represents an off-target read in a library built for alpha chains; its size is of limited meaning. The chain carries TRBV6-6 and TRBJ1-2, with a weak D call TRBD1 (5 bases). The CDR3 is 14 residues long. Germline CDR1 and CDR2: MNHNY and SVGAGI (reference sequence). Trimming took 4 bases from V and 3 from J, leaving 12 bases between them. CDR3 in amino acids: CASSSGGSYYGYTF. The DNA of the CDR3 is TGTGCCAGCAGTTCGGGGGGGTCCTACTATGGCTACACCTTC.

This clonotype is classed as hyperexpanded. The library was built for alpha chains, so this beta chain is an off-target read and its size means little. V gene TRBV27 combines with J gene TRBJ2-7; D is undetermined. V was pared by 5 bases and J by 7 bases, with 12 bases between. Germline V gene lookup returns CDR1 MNHEY and CDR2 SMNVEV (reference sequence). The CDR3 consists of 12 residues. This chain's CDR3 is CASSPTPWEQYF. In DNA, the CDR3 is TGTGCCAGCAGTCCAACGCCGTGGGAGCAGTACTTC.

By proportion, this clonotype is hyperexpanded. Found in a library prepared for alpha chains, this beta chain is an off-target read, and its abundance has little meaning. J is TRBJ2-1 and V is TRBV24-1; perhaps TRBD2 as D (5 bases). V lost 12 bases to trimming and J lost 8 bases, with 19 bases between them. The length of the CDR3 is 13 residues. Germline CDR1 reads KGHDR; CDR2 reads SFDVKD. In nucleotides, the CDR3 is TGTGCCTCCTCTCACACTAGTATGGATGAGCAGTTCTTC. This gives the protein CASSHTSMDEQFF.

This clonotype appeared a few times. This beta chain is a stray read from a library made for alpha chains; its abundance is not meaningful. V usage is TRBV19 and J usage is TRBJ2-7; maybe TRBD2 (5 bases). Trimming took off 2 bases at V and 6 bases at J, with 11 bases between the two ends. The CDR3 is 13 residues long. Germline lookup yields CDR1 LNHDA and CDR2 SQIVND (reference sequence). CDR3 sequence: CASSILLASEQYF. For the CDR3, the DNA is TGTGCCAGTAGTATACTCCTAGCCTCCGAGCAGTACTTC. Complete variable domain (other parts from reference TRBV19 and TRBJ2-7): DGGITQSPKYLFRKEGQNVTLSCEQNLNHDAMYWYRQDPGQGLRLIYYSQIVNDFQKGDIAEGYSVSREKKESFPLTVTSAQKNPTAFYLCASSILLASEQYFGPGTRLTVT.

Note on this clonotype: This beta chain came through as a stray read in a library set up for alpha chains, and its size says little. CDR3 region: CASSSTSGTDTQYF. The DNA for the CDR3 is TGTGCCAGCAGTTCGACTAGCGGCACAGATACGCAGTATTTT. This chain uses TRBV6-1 with TRBJ2-3; 8 bases fit TRBD2. J was trimmed by 1 base and V by 5 bases; bases with no gene match: 2. The CDR3 consists of 14 residues. From germline, CDR1 is MNHNS and CDR2 SASEGT.